This T cell receptor beta chain was sequenced in a study of cytomegalovirus exposure and HLA in healthy donors. Study details: There were about 85 million unique TCRs (from HLA-typed donors) in an early data release. Membership in the Caucasian-associated ancestry cluster was found for about 80% of fewer than 450 genotyped donors.

CDR1 MGHRA and CDR2 YSYEKL come from the germline V gene. This CDR3 has 18 amino acids. Trimming pared 0 bases from V and 2 bases from J, leaving 19 bases between. This PCR relied on a set of 60 Vbeta primers and 13 Jbeta primers. Measured with immunoSEQ multiplex PCR; TCRdb has only the in-frame clones, and not every one. The repertoire includes almost 95,000 clones, around two thirds of them detected once, and about 3.9% sits in the top ten. In this sample, this clone turned up a few times. Its target is unknown. Study findings and constraints: Analysis performed later showed TCR beta chains linked to HLA being more clonally expanded than equally common others.

Material for sequencing was PBMCs. This clonotype originated in a man aged 25 to 45 in good health and CMV-seronegative. The V call is TRBV4-1, the J call TRBJ1-2; D might be TRBD1 (5 bases). In nucleotides, the CDR3 is TGCGCCAGCAGCCAAGATCGATCCCGAGCGGAGGGGAACTATGGCTACACCTTC. It encodes CASSQDRSRAEGNYGYTF.